The clone carrying this T cell receptor beta chain is a singleton in its sample. The sample comes from a study of blood T cell repertoires in COVID-19. Across the study: Specimens from acute and convalescent COVID-19 originated in the United States, Italy and Spain. Sources were T cells, B-cell-depleted T cells, or PBMCs; the material itself was cDNA or gDNA.

Authors' analysis steps: Amplification with reference gene primers provided the estimates of nucleated cell counts. Only in-frame clones appear in the TCRdb table, and some are missing; sequencing was by immunoSEQ multiplex PCR. D and trimming were read from the DNA, whereas the V and J calls and clone size are those reported in that table. The profile covers 120,000 or so clones, with 87% appearing a single time and about 7.7% taken by the ten largest. After removal of 6 bases from V and 2 bases from J, the junction contained 8 bases not matched to a gene. The germline V gene encodes CDR1 MNHNY and CDR2 SVGAGI (reference sequence). This CDR3 comprises 16 residues.

The sample taken for sequencing was peripheral blood. This chain uses TRBV6-6 with TRBJ1-3; 9 nucleotides match TRBD1. This TCR came from a human donor in a cohort sampled during active COVID-19. CDR3 residues: CASRSDRQGAGNTIYF. The CDR3 DNA is TGTGCCAGCAGATCCGACAGACAGGGGGCTGGAAACACCATATATTTT.